This passage covers 3 T cell receptor beta chains from one sample sequenced in a study of blood T cell repertoires in COVID-19 (dated by TCRdb to 2018 to 2021). The library was prepared using the immunoSEQ multiplex PCR assay. TCRdb mirrors the immuneACCESS table, restricted to in-frame sequences. Some clones are absent from its copies; in checked studies, under half trace to an unresolved V gene, and the reason for the others is unknown. In this sample the table shows about 160,000 clones, around 92% of which occur a single time. The ten top clones hold approximately 5% of the sample. The sample consisted of peripheral blood. These receptors all come from a man aged 25 to 40 with COVID-19, enrolled during active disease.

The gene calls are TRBV6-6 and TRBJ2-7; 7 bases are shared with TRBD1. Trimming at V came to 1 base and at J to 6 bases, leaving 3 bases not matched to a gene. The CDR3 contains 13 residues. CDR1 is MNHNY and CDR2 is SVGAGI in the germline V gene (reference sequence). The CDR3 nucleotides are TGTGCCAGCAGTTACTACCGGGACAGCGAGCAGTACTTC. It codes for CASSYYRDSEQYF.

This rearrangement joins TRBV19 to TRBJ2-2; 10 bases align to TRBD2. Germline V CDR1 and CDR2: LNHDA, SQIVND (reference sequence). This CDR3 region has 16 residues. The ends lost 6 bases at V and 3 bases at J; junction bases unmatched: 7. CDR3 coding DNA: TGTGCCAGTAGATGGGGGACTAGCGTATACACCGGGGAGCTGTTTTTT. Its protein product is CASRWGTSVYTGELFF.

The V gene is TRBV7-8, the J gene TRBJ1-4; no clear D gene. The CDR3 is made up of 18 amino acids. Germline CDR1 is SGHVS and CDR2 is FQNEAQ. Trimming stripped 5 bases from V and 0 bases from J, with 19 bases between. CDR3 sequence reads: CASSMGPRRLTTNEKLFF. The CDR3 DNA sequence: TGTGCCAGCAGCATGGGCCCTCGGAGGCTGACAACTAATGAAAAACTGTTTTTT.